The text below deals with one T cell receptor (beta chain). Here immunoSEQ multiplex PCR was the method, and the copy in TCRdb shows in-frame clones only, minus some. The profile shows roughly 1,500,000 clones, approximately 98.5% of them singletons. This sample is drawn from a study of shared clonotypes between healthy human individuals. Germline V gene sequence: CDR1 SEHNR, CDR2 FQNEAQ (reference sequence). The CDR3 consists of 15 residues. Unmatched junction bases numbered 5, after V lost 5 bases and J lost 1 base. The sample taken for sequencing was naive CD4+ T cells sorted from blood. Subset reported: CD45RA+ positively selected. The TCR comes from a man under 40 in good health. The V call is TRBV7-9, the J call TRBJ1-1; 9 nucleotides line up with TRBD1. For the CDR3, the DNA is TGTGCCAGCAGCAACAACAGGGGGCAGAACACTGAAGCTTTCTTT. This encodes CASSNNRGQNTEAFF.